The 15 T cell receptor beta chains below all came from one sample that was sequenced in a study of follicular helper T cells after annual influenza vaccination. The assay was immunoSEQ multiplex PCR, and TCRdb's table has in-frame clones only and misses some. The sample includes fewer than 7,000 clones, under 90% of them seen just once. Stated time point: 2015-2016 season, 7 days after influenza vaccination. The starting material was CXCR5- memory CD4+ T cells sorted from blood, obtained 7 days after influenza vaccination. Source of these receptors: an adult who received the influenza vaccine.

V usage is TRBV29-1 and J usage is TRBJ2-6; D not resolved. Germline V gives CDR1 SQVTM, CDR2 ANQGSEA. The CDR3 length is 15 residues. Trimming shortened V by 2 bases and J by 1 base, and 9 bases separated the two germline ends. For the CDR3, the DNA is TGCAGCGTTGAATGGGGTGGTTCTGGGGCCAACGTCCTGACTTTC. Protein: CSVEWGGSGANVLTF.

The chain uses TRBV18 and TRBJ1-3; the D gene is possibly TRBD1 (6 bases). The germline V and J ends were trimmed by 1 base and 2 bases, with 15 bases remaining between them. CDR3 length: 17 residues. Per the germline V gene, CDR1 is KGHSH and CDR2 is LQKENI. Here the CDR3 reads CASSPQTGLLPGNTIYF. The CDR3 DNA sequence: TGTGCCAGCTCACCACAAACAGGGCTTCTTCCTGGAAACACCATATATTTT.

This sequence joins TRBV6-9 and TRBJ1-1; no clear D. This CDR3 is built from 15 residues. Between the trimmed V and J ends, which lost 3 bases and 4 bases, there was a span of 15 bases. Germline values: CDR1 MNHGY, CDR2 SVAAGI. The CDR3 is CASSYVRDGSTEAFF. The DNA of the CDR3 is TGTGCCAGCAGTTACGTAAGGGATGGTAGCACTGAAGCTTTCTTT.

The rearrangement joins TRBV6-5 to TRBJ2-5, with TRBD2 as a possible D gene (6 bases). This CDR3 comprises 15 residues. V was trimmed by 7 bases and J by 2 bases, leaving 17 bases between them. CDR1 is MNHEY and CDR2 is SVGAGI in the germline V gene. The chain's CDR3 is CASTRRLGGQETQYF. CDR3 DNA: TGTGCCAGCACCCGACGCTTGGGGGGACAAGAGACCCAGTACTTC.

The J gene is TRBJ1-1, the V gene TRBV7-9; D call uncertain. Trimming cost V 1 base and J 11 bases, with 11 bases left between them. Germline V gives CDR1 SEHNR, CDR2 FQNEAQ (reference sequence). The CDR3 extends over 12 amino acids. CDR3 in amino acids: CASSLEPPRAFF. The CDR3 DNA is TGTGCCAGCAGCTTAGAACCGCCCCGGGCTTTCTTT.

This clone has only one observation. J is TRBJ2-5 and V is TRBV5-5; D ambiguous. Germline values: CDR1 SGHKS, CDR2 YYEKEE (reference sequence). V was cut by 3 bases and J by 5 bases, with 17 bases left in between. The CDR3 is 15 residues long. The CDR3 DNA reads TGTGCCAGCAGCTCCCAAGGCGGTCCTAGGGAGACCCAGTACTTC. Its protein product is CASSSQGGPRETQYF.

This clone has only a few counts. J is TRBJ2-7 and V is TRBV4-1; D ambiguous. This CDR3 spans 15 amino acids. The germline V gene has CDR1 MGHRA and CDR2 YSYEKL. The V gene lost 1 base and the J gene lost 2 bases, with 12 bases spanning the gap. In DNA form, the CDR3 reads TGCGCCAGCAGCCAAGCACTTTTTTCCACCTACGAGCAGTACTTC. Translation gives CASSQALFSTYEQYF.

The V call is TRBV7-9, the J call TRBJ1-4; D gene ambiguous. CDR1 SEHNR and CDR2 FQNEAQ come from the germline V gene (reference sequence). The CDR3 covers 15 residues. V lost 5 bases, J lost 8 bases, and 18 bases lay in between. CDR3 residues: CASSPYGIHPEKLFF. As DNA, the CDR3 is TGTGCCAGCAGCCCTTATGGGATTCACCCCGAAAAACTGTTTTTT.

V is TRBV6-4 and J is TRBJ2-3; D is undetermined. Trimming left V 2 bases short and J 0 bases short, with 12 bases between. The CDR3 has 16 residues. Germline-derived CDR1 and CDR2 are MRHNA and SNTAGT. For the CDR3, the DNA is TGTGCCAGCAGTGACGGACCTTGGGCTAGCACAGATACGCAGTATTTT. It codes for CASSDGPWASTDTQYF.

This sequence joins TRBV6-4 and TRBJ2-1, with 7 bases matching TRBD2. The CDR3 has 13 residues. The ends lost 5 bases at V and 2 bases at J; junction bases unmatched: 0. CDR1 is MRHNA, CDR2 SNTAGT, per germline. CDR3 protein: CASSSGAYNEQFF. The CDR3 nucleotides read TGTGCCAGCAGTAGCGGGGCCTACAATGAGCAGTTCTTC.

The chain joins TRBV28 to TRBJ2-7; D unclear. Germline CDR1 is MDHEN and CDR2 is SYDVKM. Between the trimmed V and J ends, which lost 2 bases and 3 bases, there was a span of 5 bases. The CDR3 covers 12 residues. The CDR3 spells CASSLPGYEQYF. Written as DNA, the CDR3 is TGTGCCAGCAGTTTACCGGGCTACGAGCAGTACTTC.

This chain uses TRBV7-3 with TRBJ1-2; 8 nucleotides line up with TRBD1. The trim removed 0 bases at V and 4 bases at J, leaving 4 bases unmatched. Germline CDR1 is SGHTA and CDR2 is FQGTGA. This CDR3 has 15 amino acids. CDR3 region: CASSLTGTGRYGYTF. CDR3 coding DNA: TGTGCCAGCAGCTTAACCGGGACAGGACGCTATGGCTACACCTTC. Looking up the rest from reference TRBV7-3 and TRBJ1-2 gives the full variable domain: GAGVSQTPSNKVTEKGKYVELRCDPISGHTALYWYRQSLGQGPEFLIYFQGTGAADDSGLPNDRFFAVRPEGSVSTLKIQRTERGDSAVYLCASSLTGTGRYGYTFGSGTRLTVV.

This clone was picked up a small number of times. The chain recombines TRBV7-3 with TRBJ2-7, with D tentatively TRBD1 (5 bases). Germline V gives CDR1 SGHTA, CDR2 FQGTGA. Trimming removed 5 bases from V and 11 bases from J, with 13 bases in between. The CDR3 spans 11 residues. The CDR3 here is CASSLTAREYF. The CDR3 DNA follows: TGTGCCAGCAGCCTGACAGCTAGGGAGTACTTC.

This chain uses TRBV21-1 with TRBJ1-2; the DNA was not compared with TRBD1, the D call given in the table. TRBV21-1 is classified as a pseudogene. There are 14 residues in the CDR3. The CDR3 here is CASSKRKGCYGYTF. DNA of the CDR3: TGTGCCAGCAGCAAAAGGAAGGGGTGCTATGGCTACACCTTC.

J is TRBJ2-1 and V is TRBV28; 12 bases fit TRBD2. The germline gives CDR1 MDHEN, CDR2 SYDVKM. Trimming at V came to 4 bases and at J to 5 bases, leaving 3 bases not matched to a gene. The CDR3 totals 15 residues. CDR3 nucleotides: TGTGCCAGCAGTTCGGGACTAGCGGGCGACAATGAGCAGTTCTTC. It codes for CASSSGLAGDNEQFF. Full variable domain (missing parts from reference TRBV28 and TRBJ2-1): DVKVTQSSRYLVKRTGEKVFLECVQDMDHENMFWYRQDPGLGLRLIYFSYDVKMKEKGDIPEGYSVSREKKERFSLILESASTNQTSMYLCASSSGLAGDNEQFFGPGTRLTVL.